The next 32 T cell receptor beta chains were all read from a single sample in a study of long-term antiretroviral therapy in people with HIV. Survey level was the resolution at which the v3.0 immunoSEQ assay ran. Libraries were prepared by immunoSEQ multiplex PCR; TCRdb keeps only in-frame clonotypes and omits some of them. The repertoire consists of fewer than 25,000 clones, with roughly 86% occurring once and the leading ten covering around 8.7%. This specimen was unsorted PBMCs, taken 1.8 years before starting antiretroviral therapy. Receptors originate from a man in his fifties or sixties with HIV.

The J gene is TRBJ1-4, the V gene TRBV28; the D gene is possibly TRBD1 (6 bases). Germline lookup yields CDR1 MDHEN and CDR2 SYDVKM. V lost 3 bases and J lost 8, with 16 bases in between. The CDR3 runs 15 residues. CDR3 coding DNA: TGTGCCAGCAGTTTGGGGGGGCAGGGAGAAGAAAAACTGTTTTTT. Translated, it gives CASSLGGQGEEKLFF.

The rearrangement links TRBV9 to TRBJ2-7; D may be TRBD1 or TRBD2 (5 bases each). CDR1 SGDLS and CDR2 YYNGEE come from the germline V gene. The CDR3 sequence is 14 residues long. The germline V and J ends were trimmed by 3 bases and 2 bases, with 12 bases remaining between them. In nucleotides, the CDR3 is TGTGCCAGCAGCGCTGGGGACGGAGCCTACGAGCAGTACTTC. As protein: CASSAGDGAYEQYF.

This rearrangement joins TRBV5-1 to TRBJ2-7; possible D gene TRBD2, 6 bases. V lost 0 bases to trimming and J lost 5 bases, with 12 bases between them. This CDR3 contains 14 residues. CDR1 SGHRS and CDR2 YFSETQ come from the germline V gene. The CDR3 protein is CASSLGRGWNEQYF. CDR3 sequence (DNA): TGCGCCAGCAGCTTGGGGCGGGGTTGGAACGAGCAGTACTTC.

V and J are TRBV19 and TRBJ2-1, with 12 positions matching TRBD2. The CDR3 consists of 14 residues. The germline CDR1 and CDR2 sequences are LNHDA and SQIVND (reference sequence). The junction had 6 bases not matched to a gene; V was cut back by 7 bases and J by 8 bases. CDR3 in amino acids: CASTGLAGWDEQFF. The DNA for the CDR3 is TGTGCCAGTACCGGACTAGCGGGATGGGATGAGCAGTTCTTC.

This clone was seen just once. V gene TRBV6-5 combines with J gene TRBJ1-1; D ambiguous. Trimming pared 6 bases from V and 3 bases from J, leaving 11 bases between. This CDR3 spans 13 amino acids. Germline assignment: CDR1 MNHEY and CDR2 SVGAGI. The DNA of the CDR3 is TGTGCCAGCAGGGATTTACGGTACACTGAAGCTTTCTTT. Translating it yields CASRDLRYTEAFF.

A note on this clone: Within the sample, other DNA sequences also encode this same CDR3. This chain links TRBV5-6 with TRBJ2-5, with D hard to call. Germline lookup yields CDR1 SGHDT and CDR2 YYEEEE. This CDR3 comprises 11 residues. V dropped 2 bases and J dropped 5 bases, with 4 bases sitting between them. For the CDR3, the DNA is TGTGCCAGCAGCTTTAGCGAGACCCAGTACTTC. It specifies CASSFSETQYF.

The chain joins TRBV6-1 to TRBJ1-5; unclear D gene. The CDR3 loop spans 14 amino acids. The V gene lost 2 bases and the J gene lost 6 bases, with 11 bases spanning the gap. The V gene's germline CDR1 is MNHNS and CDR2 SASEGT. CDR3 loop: CASSESGDSQPQHF. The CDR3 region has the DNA TGTGCCAGCAGTGAATCTGGGGATAGTCAGCCCCAGCATTTT.

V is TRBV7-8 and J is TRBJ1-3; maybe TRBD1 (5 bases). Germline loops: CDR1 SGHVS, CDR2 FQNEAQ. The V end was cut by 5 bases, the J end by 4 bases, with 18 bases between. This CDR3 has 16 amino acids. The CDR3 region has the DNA TGTGCCAGCAGCCACAGGCAAATATTGGGAGGAAACACCATATATTTT. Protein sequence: CASSHRQILGGNTIYF. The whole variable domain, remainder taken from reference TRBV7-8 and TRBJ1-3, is GAGVSQSPRYKVAKRGQDVALRCDPISGHVSLFWYQQALGQGPEFLTYFQNEAQLDKSGLPSDRFFAERPEGSVSTLKIQRTQQEDSAVYLCASSHRQILGGNTIYFGEGSWLTVV.

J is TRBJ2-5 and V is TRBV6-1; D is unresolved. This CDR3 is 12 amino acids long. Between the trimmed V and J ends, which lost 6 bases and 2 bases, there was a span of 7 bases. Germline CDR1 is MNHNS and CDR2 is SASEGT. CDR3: CASSPIQETQYF. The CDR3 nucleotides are TGTGCCAGCAGCCCTATACAAGAGACCCAGTACTTC.

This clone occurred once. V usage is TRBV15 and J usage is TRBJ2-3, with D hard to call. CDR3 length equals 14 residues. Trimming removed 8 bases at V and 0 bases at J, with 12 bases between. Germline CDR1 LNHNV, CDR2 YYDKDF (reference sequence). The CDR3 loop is CATSSRPSTDTQYF. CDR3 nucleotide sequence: TGTGCCACCTCTTCTAGACCTAGCACAGATACGCAGTATTTT.

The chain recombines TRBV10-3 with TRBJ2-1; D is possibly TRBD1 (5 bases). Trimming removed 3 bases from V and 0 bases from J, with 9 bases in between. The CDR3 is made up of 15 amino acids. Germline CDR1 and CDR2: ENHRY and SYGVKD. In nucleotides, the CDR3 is TGTGCCATCAGTGACGGGCAGGGCTCCTACAATGAGCAGTTCTTC. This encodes CAISDGQGSYNEQFF.

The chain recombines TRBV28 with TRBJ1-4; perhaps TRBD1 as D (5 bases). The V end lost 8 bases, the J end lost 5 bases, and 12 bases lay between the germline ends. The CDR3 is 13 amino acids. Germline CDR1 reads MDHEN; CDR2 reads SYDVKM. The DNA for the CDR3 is TGTGCCAGCGGGGGAGGACAAAATGAAAAACTGTTTTTT. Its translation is CASGGGQNEKLFF.

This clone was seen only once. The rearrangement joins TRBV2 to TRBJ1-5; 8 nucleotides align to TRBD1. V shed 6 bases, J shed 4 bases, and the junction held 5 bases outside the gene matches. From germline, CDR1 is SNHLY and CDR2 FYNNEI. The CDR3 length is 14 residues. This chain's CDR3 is CASRFDRGNQPQHF. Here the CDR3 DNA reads TGTGCCAGCAGGTTTGACAGGGGAAATCAGCCCCAGCATTTT.

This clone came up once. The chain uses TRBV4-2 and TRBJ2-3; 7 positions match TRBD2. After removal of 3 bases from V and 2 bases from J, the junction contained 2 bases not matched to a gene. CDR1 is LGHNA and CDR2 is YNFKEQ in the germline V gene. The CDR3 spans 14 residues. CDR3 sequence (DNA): TGTGCCAGCAGCCACCTAGCGGTCACAGATACGCAGTATTTT. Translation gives CASSHLAVTDTQYF.

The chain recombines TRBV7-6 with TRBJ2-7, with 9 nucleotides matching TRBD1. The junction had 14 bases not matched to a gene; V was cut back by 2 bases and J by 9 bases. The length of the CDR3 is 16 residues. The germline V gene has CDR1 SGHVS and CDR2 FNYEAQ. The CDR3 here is CASSLTRQGDARGQYF. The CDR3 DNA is TGTGCCAGCAGCTTAACCCGACAGGGGGATGCCAGGGGGCAGTACTTC.

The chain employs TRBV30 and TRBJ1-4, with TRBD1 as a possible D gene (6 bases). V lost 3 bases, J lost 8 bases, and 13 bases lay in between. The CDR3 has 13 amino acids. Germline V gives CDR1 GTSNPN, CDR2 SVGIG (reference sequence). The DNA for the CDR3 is TGTGCCTGGAGGCCGGGACATCGGGAAAAACTGTTTTTT. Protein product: CAWRPGHREKLFF.

CDR3 coding DNA: TGCGCCAGCAGCCACTGGACAGGGTCCGTTAGAGAGACCCAGTACTTC. Residues: CASSHWTGSVRETQYF. This sequence joins TRBV10-2 and TRBJ2-5; 8 nucleotides align to TRBD1. CDR1 is WSHSY and CDR2 is SAAADI in the germline V gene. The CDR3 sequence is 16 residues long. With V trimmed by 6 bases and J by 4 bases, 13 bases remained unmatched.

The CDR3 reads CASSAPSGSIETQYF. CDR3 coding DNA: TGTGCCAGCAGTGCCCCTAGCGGGAGTATAGAGACCCAGTACTTC. This chain joins TRBV6-4 and TRBJ2-5, with 10 bases identical to TRBD2. The CDR3 covers 15 residues. CDR1 and CDR2 from the germline V gene are MRHNA and SNTAGT. The V segment lost 4 bases and the J segment 4 bases; nucleotides outside the gene matches: 6.

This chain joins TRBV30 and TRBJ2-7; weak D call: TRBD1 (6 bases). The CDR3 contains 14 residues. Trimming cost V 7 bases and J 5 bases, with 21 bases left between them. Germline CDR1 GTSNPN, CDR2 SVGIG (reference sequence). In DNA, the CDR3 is TGTGCCTCCAGATACAGGGAACGTCCCCACGAGCAGTACTTC. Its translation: CASRYRERPHEQYF. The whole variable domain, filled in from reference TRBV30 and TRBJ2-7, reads SQTIHQWPATLVQPVGSPLSLECTVEGTSNPNLYWYRQAAGRGLQLLFYSVGIGQISSEVPQNLSASRPQDRQFILSSKKLLLSDSGFYLCASRYRERPHEQYFGPGTRLTVT.

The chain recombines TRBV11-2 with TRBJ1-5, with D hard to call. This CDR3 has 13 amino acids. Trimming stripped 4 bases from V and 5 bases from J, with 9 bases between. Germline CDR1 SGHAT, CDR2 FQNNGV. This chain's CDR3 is CASSSQAHQPQHF. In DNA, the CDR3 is TGTGCCAGCAGCTCTCAGGCACATCAGCCCCAGCATTTT. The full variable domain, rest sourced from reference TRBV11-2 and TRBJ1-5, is EAGVAQSPRYKIIEKRQSVAFWCNPISGHATLYWYQQILGQGPKLLIQFQNNGVVDDSQLPKDRFSAERLKGVDSTLKIQPAKLEDSAVYLCASSSQAHQPQHFGDGTRLSIL.

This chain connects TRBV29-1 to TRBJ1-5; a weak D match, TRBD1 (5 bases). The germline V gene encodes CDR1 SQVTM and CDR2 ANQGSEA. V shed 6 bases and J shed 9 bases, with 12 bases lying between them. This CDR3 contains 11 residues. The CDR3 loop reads CSVRGPGPQHF. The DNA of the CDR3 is TGCAGCGTGCGGGGCCCTGGGCCCCAGCATTTT.

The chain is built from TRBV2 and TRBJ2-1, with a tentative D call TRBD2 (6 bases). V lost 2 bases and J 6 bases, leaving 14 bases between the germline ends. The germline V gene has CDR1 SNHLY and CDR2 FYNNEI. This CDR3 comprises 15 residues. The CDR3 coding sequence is TGTGCCAGCAGTGAACAGGGAGGAGGGGCCAATGAGCAGTTCTTC. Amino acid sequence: CASSEQGGGANEQFF. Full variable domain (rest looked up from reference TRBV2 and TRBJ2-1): EPEVTQTPSHQVTQMGQEVILRCVPISNHLYFYWYRQILGQKVEFLVSFYNNEISEKSEIFDDQFSVERPDGSNFTLKIRSTKLEDSAMYFCASSEQGGGANEQFFGPGTRLTVL.

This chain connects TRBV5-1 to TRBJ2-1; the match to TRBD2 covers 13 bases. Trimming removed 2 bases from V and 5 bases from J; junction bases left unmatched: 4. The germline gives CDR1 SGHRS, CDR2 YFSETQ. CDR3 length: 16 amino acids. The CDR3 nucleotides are TGCGCCAGCAGCTTACTAGCGGGAGGGCCCAACAATGAGCAGTTCTTC. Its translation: CASSLLAGGPNNEQFF.

DNA for the CDR3: TGTGCCAGCAGTCGGGGGAGCGGGGGGCAGAATGAGCAGTTCTTC. Translating it yields CASSRGSGGQNEQFF. The chain uses TRBV2 and TRBJ2-1; 9 bases map to TRBD2. The germline V gene has CDR1 SNHLY and CDR2 FYNNEI. The CDR3 length is 15 residues. The junction had 9 bases not matched to a gene; V was cut back by 5 bases and J by 7 bases.

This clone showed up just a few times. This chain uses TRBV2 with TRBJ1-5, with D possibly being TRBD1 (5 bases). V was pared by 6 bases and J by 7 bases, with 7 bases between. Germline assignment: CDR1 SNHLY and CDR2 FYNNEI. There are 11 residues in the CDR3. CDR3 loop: CASSGDQPQHF. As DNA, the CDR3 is TGTGCCAGCAGCGGGGACCAGCCCCAGCATTTT.

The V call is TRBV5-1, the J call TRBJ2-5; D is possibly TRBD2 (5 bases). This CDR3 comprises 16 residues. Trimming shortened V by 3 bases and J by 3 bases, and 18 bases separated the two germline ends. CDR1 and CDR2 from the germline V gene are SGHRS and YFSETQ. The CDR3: CASSSGLRGWEETQYF. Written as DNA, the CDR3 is TGCGCCAGCAGCTCCGGGCTTAGAGGGTGGGAAGAGACCCAGTACTTC. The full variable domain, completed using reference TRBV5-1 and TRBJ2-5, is KAGVTQTPRYLIKTRGQQVTLSCSPISGHRSVSWYQQTPGQGLQFLFEYFSETQRNKGNFPGRFSGRQFSNSRSEMNVSTLELGDSALYLCASSSGLRGWEETQYFGPGTRLLVL.

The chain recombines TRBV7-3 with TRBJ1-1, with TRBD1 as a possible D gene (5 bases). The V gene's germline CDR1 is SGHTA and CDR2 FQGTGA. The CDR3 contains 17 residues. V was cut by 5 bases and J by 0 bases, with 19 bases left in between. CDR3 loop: CASSPSGPSFMNTEAFF. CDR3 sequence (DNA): TGTGCCAGCAGCCCCTCGGGGCCATCTTTCATGAACACTGAAGCTTTCTTT.

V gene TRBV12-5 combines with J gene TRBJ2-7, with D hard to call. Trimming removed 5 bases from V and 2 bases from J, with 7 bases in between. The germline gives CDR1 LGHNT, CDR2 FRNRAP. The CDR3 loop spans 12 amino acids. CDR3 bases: TGTGCTAGTGGTCCGGAGACCTACGAGCAGTACTTC. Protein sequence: CASGPETYEQYF.

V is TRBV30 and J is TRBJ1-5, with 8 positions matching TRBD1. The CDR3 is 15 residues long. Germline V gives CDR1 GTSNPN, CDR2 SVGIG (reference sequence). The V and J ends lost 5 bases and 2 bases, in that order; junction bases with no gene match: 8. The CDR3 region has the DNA TGTGCCTGGGGGAACCAGGGGGCTGGCAATCAGCCCCAGCATTTT. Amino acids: CAWGNQGAGNQPQHF.

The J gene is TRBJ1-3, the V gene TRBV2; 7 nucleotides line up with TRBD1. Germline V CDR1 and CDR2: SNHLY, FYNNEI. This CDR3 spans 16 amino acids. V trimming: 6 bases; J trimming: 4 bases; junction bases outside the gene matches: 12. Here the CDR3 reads CASSLDRAGIGNTIYF. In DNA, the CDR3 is TGTGCCAGCAGCCTCGACAGGGCCGGGATAGGAAACACCATATATTTT.

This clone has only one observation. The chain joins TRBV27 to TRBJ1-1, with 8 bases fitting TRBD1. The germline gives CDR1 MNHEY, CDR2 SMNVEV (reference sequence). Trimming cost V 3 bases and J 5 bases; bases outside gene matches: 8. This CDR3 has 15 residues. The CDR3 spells CASSFLTGVGTEAFF. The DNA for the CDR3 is TGTGCCAGCAGTTTCTTGACAGGGGTCGGTACTGAAGCTTTCTTT.

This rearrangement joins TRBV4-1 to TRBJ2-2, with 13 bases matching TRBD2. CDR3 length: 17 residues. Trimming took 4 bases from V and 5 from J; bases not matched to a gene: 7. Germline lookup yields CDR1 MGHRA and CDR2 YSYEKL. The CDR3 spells CASSLGLAGARTGELFF. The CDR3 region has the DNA TGCGCCAGCAGCCTAGGACTAGCGGGAGCTCGGACCGGGGAGCTGTTTTTT.